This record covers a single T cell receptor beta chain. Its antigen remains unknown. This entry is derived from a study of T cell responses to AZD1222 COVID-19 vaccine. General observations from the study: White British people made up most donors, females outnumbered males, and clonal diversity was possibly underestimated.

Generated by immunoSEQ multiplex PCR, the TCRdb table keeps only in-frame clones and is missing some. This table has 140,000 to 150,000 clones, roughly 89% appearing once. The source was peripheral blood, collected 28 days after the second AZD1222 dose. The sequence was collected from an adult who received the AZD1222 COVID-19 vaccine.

CDR3 in amino acids: CASSFRTPGNTIYF. In DNA form, the CDR3 reads TGTGCCAGCAGCTTCAGGACTCCTGGAAACACCATATATTTT. The chain links TRBV5-6 to TRBJ1-3, with D unclear. CDR1 is SGHDT, CDR2 YYEEEE, per germline. The CDR3 has 14 amino acids. Between the trimmed V and J ends, which lost 2 bases and 2 bases, there was a span of 8 bases.